This T cell receptor beta chain is from a study of blood T cell repertoires in COVID-19. This clone turned up a few times. Per the study methods: Amplification from reference gene primers served as the basis for estimated nucleated cell counts. Assay used: immunoSEQ multiplex PCR; TCRdb lists only in-frame clones, some missing. That table is the source of V, J and clone size, and D and trimming were worked out from the DNA. The table includes about 210,000 clones, approximately 86% detected once. The V and J ends lost 4 bases and 8 bases respectively, with 16 bases between them. The CDR3 is made up of 15 amino acids. Germline lookup yields CDR1 SGHKS and CDR2 YYEKEE (reference sequence).

This TCR came from a man in his sixties with acute or convalescent COVID-19. Material: peripheral blood. The gene calls are TRBV5-5 and TRBJ1-6; no reliable D call. CDR3 in amino acids: CASSVLPTGDSPLHF. In DNA, the CDR3 is TGTGCCAGCAGCGTACTCCCTACCGGGGATTCACCCCTCCACTTT.